This T cell receptor beta chain came from a study of chemoradiotherapy in HPV16-positive cancers. Method: immunoSEQ multiplex PCR; TCRdb's copy keeps in-frame clones and lacks some. The table has 8,400 or so clones, 85% to 90% seen once. The CDR3 consists of 12 residues. Trimming removed 7 bases from V and 14 bases from J, with 20 bases in between. Germline V CDR1 and CDR2: MNHNS, SASEGT. The clonotype was recovered from a human donor with HPV-associated anogenital cancer. The rearrangement joins TRBV6-1 to TRBJ2-5; unclear D gene. This specimen was blood, taken from a patient who underwent chemoradiotherapy. CDR3 sequence: CASNSAGSLPYF. DNA of the CDR3: TGTGCCAGCAACTCGGCCGGGTCCCTACCCTACTTC.